The 4 T cell receptor beta chains below come from one sample, sequenced in a study of T cells in Graves' hyperthyroidism and ophthalmopathy. TCR beta CDR3 regions were amplified from RNA transcripts. When the TCR CDR3 underwent first-round RT-PCR, the HTBI primer set was used. MiXCR, applied by TCRdb to the multiplex PCR reads, yields one record per CDR3 protein. This sample yields some 700,000 distinct CDR3 sequences, of which approximately 15% are seen a single time; roughly a sixth belongs to the top ten. Sequencing was carried out using blood. The receptors originated from a man in his forties or fifties with Graves' hyperthyroidism.

The chain recombines TRBV19 with TRBJ2-7; no clear D. Germline assignment: CDR1 LNHDA and CDR2 SQIVND (reference sequence). CDR3 length: 14 amino acids. V was shortened by 3 bases and J by 3 bases, with 12 bases between the two germline ends. CDR3 nucleotides: TGTGCCAGTAGTATTTCACCGGTGGGCTACGAGCAGTACTTC. Translated, it gives CASSISPVGYEQYF.

This clonotype was recorded at least ten times. V usage is TRBV27 and J usage is TRBJ2-2; D is uncertain. V lost 6 bases and J lost 1, with 6 bases in between. The germline CDR1 and CDR2 sequences are MNHEY and SMNVEV (reference sequence). The CDR3 runs 13 residues. The CDR3 coding sequence is TGTGCCAGCAGGCCCTGGAACACCGGGGAGCTGTTTTTT. Protein: CASRPWNTGELFF.

The J gene is TRBJ2-7, the V gene TRBV12-3 or TRBV12-4; 10 positions match TRBD1. There are 16 residues in the CDR3. V was pared by 2 bases and J by 6 bases, with 10 bases of the junction left unmatched. The CDR3 protein is CASSLRRGDRGLEQYF. DNA for the CDR3: TGTGCCAGCAGTTTACGTAGAGGAGACAGGGGGCTCGAGCAGTACTTC.

The table lists this clonotype with many counts. This sequence joins TRBV9 and TRBJ2-5; weak D call: TRBD1 (5 bases). The CDR3 is made up of 18 amino acids. CDR1 is SGDLS and CDR2 is YYNGEE in the germline V gene. V lost 0 bases and J lost 1, with 19 bases in between. The CDR3 bases are TGTGCCAGCAGCGTAGCGAGTGGGGCCTCCTGGGCCCAAGAGACCCAGTACTTC. It yields the protein CASSVASGASWAQETQYF.